The next 16 T cell receptor beta chains were all read from a single sample in a study of blood T cell repertoires in COVID-19. Produced via immunoSEQ multiplex PCR; TCRdb's table is partial and in-frame only. The table shows some 48,000 clones, with over 75% occurring only once. Sequenced material: peripheral blood. Receptors were obtained from a woman aged 80 or over with COVID-19, enrolled during active disease.

The chain recombines TRBV10-1 with TRBJ2-5; 8 bases line up with TRBD1. The CDR3 extends over 14 amino acids. After removal of 0 bases from V and 4 bases from J, the junction contained 1 base not matched to a gene. Germline V lookup: CDR1 WNHNN, CDR2 SYGVQD (reference sequence). In nucleotides, the CDR3 is TGCGCCAGCAGTGAGTCGACAGGGGCAGAGACCCAGTACTTC. This sequence encodes CASSESTGAETQYF.

The gene calls are TRBV19 and TRBJ1-4; TRBD1 aligns across 8 bases. The junction had 12 bases not matched to a gene; V was cut back by 8 bases and J by 10 bases. The germline V gene has CDR1 LNHDA and CDR2 SQIVND (reference sequence). There are 14 residues in the CDR3. This CDR3 is CASGQRTGFGKLFF. The CDR3 DNA reads TGTGCCAGTGGGCAAAGGACAGGGTTTGGAAAACTGTTTTTT.

This clone appeared a single time. This chain uses TRBV29-1 with TRBJ2-1, with 14 bases that match TRBD2. The CDR3 runs 15 residues. In germline, CDR1 is SQVTM, CDR2 ANQGSEA. V was clipped by 6 bases and J by 3 bases; unmatched bases: 4. CDR3 region: CSVAGLAGDYNEQFF. The CDR3 nucleotides read TGCAGCGTGGCGGGACTAGCGGGGGACTACAATGAGCAGTTCTTC.

V usage is TRBV6-5 and J usage is TRBJ2-7, with D possibly TRBD2 on 6 matching bases. The CDR3 covers 15 residues. V lost 5 bases and J 4 bases, leaving 18 bases between the germline ends. The V gene's germline CDR1 is MNHEY and CDR2 SVGAGI. CDR3 bases: TGTGCCAGCAGTATCAGGCCCGTTGGGGGGTACGAGCAGTACTTC. Translation: CASSIRPVGGYEQYF.

This chain joins TRBV5-1 and TRBJ1-2; possible D gene TRBD1, 5 bases. From germline, CDR1 is SGHRS and CDR2 YFSETQ. CDR3 length: 13 amino acids. The V end lost 5 bases, the J end lost 3 bases, and 11 bases lay between the germline ends. The DNA for the CDR3 is TGCGCCAGCAGGCCGCGGGACGACTATGGCTACACCTTC. It yields the protein CASRPRDDYGYTF.

The V gene is TRBV27, the J gene TRBJ2-7, with 9 positions matching TRBD1. Trimming cost V 5 bases and J 5 bases; bases outside gene matches: 7. The CDR3 loop spans 14 amino acids. From germline, CDR1 is MNHEY and CDR2 SMNVEV (reference sequence). The CDR3 loop reads CASSPGQGLNEQYF. The DNA for the CDR3 is TGTGCCAGCAGTCCGGGACAGGGCTTGAACGAGCAGTACTTC.

This chain joins TRBV28 and TRBJ2-7, with 11 bases matching TRBD1. V shed 5 bases, J shed 4 bases, and the junction held 10 bases outside the gene matches. In germline, CDR1 is MDHEN, CDR2 SYDVKM. This CDR3 region has 16 residues. The CDR3 bases are TGTGCCAGCAGTGGACAGGGGGCAGCCTCCCCTTACGAGCAGTACTTC. Translating it yields CASSGQGAASPYEQYF.

The genes are TRBV5-1 and TRBJ1-2, with D maybe TRBD1 (6 bases). Deletions cut 7 bases from V and 8 bases from J, with 21 bases between. The CDR3 extends over 14 amino acids. Germline-derived CDR1 and CDR2 are SGHRS and YFSETQ. The chain's CDR3 is CASRHSGDPEGYTF. As DNA, the CDR3 is TGCGCCAGCCGCCATTCAGGGGACCCGGAAGGCTACACCTTC.

The chain recombines TRBV5-1 with TRBJ2-7; TRBD1 matches at 8 bases. This CDR3 has 14 residues. Germline assignment: CDR1 SGHRS and CDR2 YFSETQ. V dropped 3 bases and J dropped 7; count of bases not matched to a gene: 9. The CDR3 DNA reads as TGCGCCAGCAGCTCGGGGCAGGGGGCTTGGGAGCAGTACTTC. This codes for CASSSGQGAWEQYF. The full variable domain, its missing parts supplied by reference TRBV5-1 and TRBJ2-7, is KAGVTQTPRYLIKTRGQQVTLSCSPISGHRSVSWYQQTPGQGLQFLFEYFSETQRNKGNFPGRFSGRQFSNSRSEMNVSTLELGDSALYLCASSSGQGAWEQYFGPGTRLTVT.

This clone was observed a single time. The chain employs TRBV27 and TRBJ1-2; a weak D match, TRBD1 (6 bases). The germline CDR1 and CDR2 sequences are MNHEY and SMNVEV (reference sequence). V was clipped by 5 bases and J by 4 bases, with 8 bases between them. The CDR3 runs to 12 residues. The CDR3 sequence is CASSVGGYGYTF. In DNA, the CDR3 is TGTGCCAGCAGTGTAGGGGGCTATGGCTACACCTTC.

The chain is built from TRBV14 and TRBJ1-1; D unclear. CDR1 and CDR2 (germline): SGHDN, FVKESK. Between the trimmed V and J ends, which lost 2 bases and 6 bases, there was a span of 16 bases. The CDR3 is 15 residues long. CDR3 sequence: CASSQSMNRVSEAFF. CDR3 sequence (DNA): TGTGCCAGCAGCCAATCCATGAACCGAGTTTCTGAAGCTTTCTTT.

The chain uses TRBV19 and TRBJ2-2, with D possibly matching TRBD1 (5 bases). Germline-derived CDR1 and CDR2 are LNHDA and SQIVND (reference sequence). The CDR3 spans 14 residues. Trimming cost V 7 bases and J 1 base, with 10 bases left between them. CDR3 sequence reads: CASKGRENTGELFF. CDR3 nucleotides: TGTGCCAGTAAGGGCAGGGAGAACACCGGGGAGCTGTTTTTT. Drawing the rest from reference TRBV19 and TRBJ2-2, the complete variable domain is DGGITQSPKYLFRKEGQNVTLSCEQNLNHDAMYWYRQDPGQGLRLIYYSQIVNDFQKGDIAEGYSVSREKKESFPLTVTSAQKNPTAFYLCASKGRENTGELFFGEGSRLTVL.

CDR3 sequence (DNA): TGCAGCGTCGCCTTCGGGACTCCTAATTCACCCCTCCACTTT. Amino acid sequence: CSVAFGTPNSPLHF. The chain links TRBV29-1 to TRBJ1-6, with D maybe TRBD1 (5 bases). With 6 bases removed from V and 6 bases from J, the gap between germline ends came to 15 bases. Germline values: CDR1 SQVTM, CDR2 ANQGSEA. The CDR3 consists of 14 residues.

V usage is TRBV2 and J usage is TRBJ2-3; D is perhaps TRBD2 (5 bases). The CDR3 totals 16 residues. V was pared by 6 bases and J by 1 base, with 17 bases between. Germline CDR1 SNHLY, CDR2 FYNNEI. CDR3 loop: CASRDGLSGRTDTQYF. In nucleotides, the CDR3 is TGTGCCAGCAGGGATGGACTGAGCGGCCGCACAGATACGCAGTATTTT.

V usage is TRBV28 and J usage is TRBJ2-3, with a tentative D call TRBD2 (6 bases). V dropped 2 bases and J dropped 3 bases, with 12 bases sitting between them. Germline V gives CDR1 MDHEN, CDR2 SYDVKM. The CDR3 runs to 15 residues. The CDR3 DNA is TGTGCCAGCAGTTTAGGAGGGGCCGGGACAGATACGCAGTATTTT. This codes for CASSLGGAGTDTQYF.

V is TRBV24-1 and J is TRBJ2-1; 8 bases align to TRBD2. The junction had 7 bases not matched to a gene; V was cut back by 3 bases and J by 4 bases. The CDR3 sequence is 16 residues long. CDR1 and CDR2 (germline): KGHDR, SFDVKD. The CDR3 reads CATSDISGALYNEQFF. DNA for the CDR3: TGTGCCACCAGTGATATTAGCGGGGCGCTATACAATGAGCAGTTCTTC.